This entry lists 23 T cell receptor beta chains sequenced from one sample in a study of control samples from healthy donors and cancer patients. TCRdb's table, derived via immunoSEQ multiplex PCR, lists solely in-frame clones and lacks some. The sample consists of around 120,000 clones, around 88% of them appearing once. Sequencing was done on a sample of blood. The source of these receptors is a man aged 35-49 years in good health.

This chain connects TRBV18 to TRBJ2-1, with 10 bases aligning to TRBD2. The CDR3 consists of 18 residues. Germline V gene lookup returns CDR1 KGHSH and CDR2 LQKENI. The V segment lost 2 bases and the J segment 6 bases; nucleotides outside the gene matches: 13. For the CDR3, the DNA is TGTGCCAGCTCACCAGTGTCTAGCGGGGGAGCTTTTCGCAATGAGCAGTTCTTC. Residues: CASSPVSSGGAFRNEQFF. The complete variable domain, with remaining parts taken from reference TRBV18 and TRBJ2-1, reads NAGVMQNPRHLVRRRGQEARLRCSPMKGHSHVYWYRQLPEEGLKFMVYLQKENIIDESGMPKERFSAEFPKEGPSILRIQQVVRGDSAAYFCASSPVSSGGAFRNEQFFGPGTRLTVL.

This clone was found once. The chain combines TRBV9 with TRBJ2-7; no clear D gene. The germline V gene encodes CDR1 SGDLS and CDR2 YYNGEE. V was pared by 4 bases and J by 7 bases, with 18 bases between. There are 14 residues in the CDR3. CDR3 nucleotide sequence: TGTGCCAGCAGCCCCAGACGTGCCCCCGGGGAGCAGTACTTC. Translated, it gives CASSPRRAPGEQYF.

This chain links TRBV7-9 with TRBJ1-1; the D gene is possibly TRBD1 (5 bases). The V and J ends lost 5 bases and 1 base respectively, with 17 bases between them. The germline V gene encodes CDR1 SEHNR and CDR2 FQNEAQ (reference sequence). The CDR3 is 16 amino acids. The chain's CDR3 is CASSRDLLPQNTEAFF. The CDR3 region has the DNA TGTGCCAGCAGCCGGGACCTACTCCCTCAGAACACTGAAGCTTTCTTT.

This chain connects TRBV25-1 to TRBJ1-4, with TRBD1 matching over 12 bases. CDR1 MGHDK and CDR2 SYGVNS come from the germline V gene. The CDR3 covers 16 residues. V shed 4 bases, J shed 8 bases, and the junction held 8 bases outside the gene matches. The CDR3 DNA sequence: TGTGCCAGCAGTGCCCGGGACAGGGGGCGCTTAGAAAAACTGTTTTTT. It codes for CASSARDRGRLEKLFF.

The rearrangement uses TRBV30 and TRBJ1-5; 8 bases line up with TRBD1. The CDR3 runs 14 residues. The ends lost 2 bases at V and 8 bases at J; junction bases unmatched: 8. The V gene's germline CDR1 is GTSNPN and CDR2 SVGIG (reference sequence). CDR3 nucleotides: TGTGCCTGGAGTCGGCAGGGGGCAATTAAGCCCCAGCATTTT. It specifies CAWSRQGAIKPQHF.

The V gene is TRBV11-3, the J gene TRBJ2-5; 11 nucleotides line up with TRBD2. The length of the CDR3 is 16 residues. V shed 4 bases, J shed 3 bases, and the junction held 7 bases outside the gene matches. Germline V lookup: CDR1 SGHNT, CDR2 YENEEA. The CDR3, as DNA: TGTGCCAGCAGCTATGGACTAGCGGGTTCCGAAGAGACCCAGTACTTC. As protein: CASSYGLAGSEETQYF.

The rearrangement joins TRBV11-2 to TRBJ2-1, with a possible D match to TRBD1 (5 bases). There are 15 residues in the CDR3. Per the germline V gene, CDR1 is SGHAT and CDR2 is FQNNGV. Between the trimmed V and J ends, which lost 3 bases and 6 bases, there was a span of 15 bases. CDR3 DNA: TGTGCCAGCAGCTTTTTCAGGGCAGACTTCAATGAGCAGTTCTTC. Protein: CASSFFRADFNEQFF. Full variable domain (missing parts from reference TRBV11-2 and TRBJ2-1): EAGVAQSPRYKIIEKRQSVAFWCNPISGHATLYWYQQILGQGPKLLIQFQNNGVVDDSQLPKDRFSAERLKGVDSTLKIQPAKLEDSAVYLCASSFFRADFNEQFFGPGTRLTVL.

The chain has TRBV6-2 or TRBV6-3 and TRBJ1-1; D unclear. The germline V and J ends were trimmed by 6 bases and 1 base, with 9 bases remaining between them. The germline CDR1 and CDR2 sequences are MNHEY and SVGEGT. This CDR3 contains 13 residues. The CDR3 region is CASSTGRNTEAFF. The CDR3, as DNA: TGTGCCAGCAGCACCGGTAGGAACACTGAAGCTTTCTTT.

This clone was recorded only once. V is TRBV10-2 and J is TRBJ2-7; D gene ambiguous. The CDR3 covers 14 residues. V was shortened by 4 bases and J by 5 bases, with 15 bases between the two germline ends. Germline assignment: CDR1 WSHSY and CDR2 SAAADI. This CDR3 reads CASSVRSISDEQYF. CDR3 nucleotides: TGCGCCAGCAGTGTTAGGAGTATCAGCGACGAGCAGTACTTC.

The V call is TRBV12-3 or TRBV12-4, the J call TRBJ1-2, with unresolved D. The V gene lost 4 bases and the J gene lost 6 bases, with 12 bases spanning the gap. CDR3 length: 13 residues. This CDR3 is CASSSPLRDGYTF. As DNA, the CDR3 is TGTGCCAGCAGTTCTCCCCTGAGGGATGGCTACACCTTC.

The chain joins TRBV6-5 to TRBJ2-3; a weak D match, TRBD1 (6 bases). V shed 6 bases and J shed 2 bases, with 15 bases lying between them. The CDR3 loop spans 15 amino acids. Germline CDR1 MNHEY, CDR2 SVGAGI. The CDR3 loop reads CASSAGQGYTDTQYF. CDR3 in DNA: TGTGCCAGCAGCGCCGGGCAGGGGTACACAGATACGCAGTATTTT.

The chain carries TRBV19 and TRBJ2-4; D could derive from TRBD1 or TRBD2 (5 bases each). Per germline, CDR1 LNHDA and CDR2 SQIVND (reference sequence). Trimming stripped 4 bases from V and 12 bases from J, with 16 bases between. The CDR3 has 13 residues. The CDR3 DNA reads TGTGCCAGTAGTAGTCAGGGAGCCTCTAATCAGTACTTC. Translating it yields CASSSQGASNQYF.

J is TRBJ2-7 and V is TRBV7-9; D uncertain. Trimming shortened V by 5 bases and J by 3 bases, and 8 bases separated the two germline ends. The CDR3 loop spans 12 amino acids. CDR1 and CDR2 (germline): SEHNR, FQNEAQ (reference sequence). This CDR3 reads CASSDNRYEQYF. The CDR3 DNA sequence: TGTGCCAGCAGCGACAACCGCTACGAGCAGTACTTC.

The CDR3 here is CASREAGGPHNEQFF. In nucleotides, the CDR3 is TGTGCCAGCAGAGAAGCGGGGGGGCCGCACAATGAGCAGTTCTTC. The chain recombines TRBV6-4 with TRBJ2-1; 10 nucleotides line up with TRBD2. The CDR3 is 15 amino acids. V lost 6 bases, J lost 5 bases, and 7 bases stayed unmatched. Germline CDR1 is MRHNA and CDR2 is SNTAGT.

The rearrangement links TRBV18 to TRBJ1-4; 7 bases are a match to TRBD1. The germline gives CDR1 KGHSH, CDR2 LQKENI. J was trimmed by 4 bases and V by 2 bases; bases with no gene match: 13. The length of the CDR3 is 18 residues. The CDR3 spells CASSPMYFSGQSNEKLFF. For the CDR3, the DNA is TGTGCCAGCTCACCAATGTATTTTTCGGGACAGAGTAATGAAAAACTGTTTTTT.

This rearrangement joins TRBV27 to TRBJ2-1, with D maybe TRBD1 (6 bases). The CDR3 runs to 13 residues. Germline V gene data show CDR1 as MNHEY and CDR2 as SMNVEV (reference sequence). V was shortened by 6 bases and J by 7 bases, with 13 bases between the two germline ends. DNA of the CDR3: TGTGCCAGCAGGCAGGGGCGCAGGAATGAGCAGTTCTTC. Amino acid sequence: CASRQGRRNEQFF.

CDR3 residues: CSVLGQAGTDTQYF. CDR3 DNA sequence: TGCAGCGTTCTGGGACAAGCGGGCACAGATACGCAGTATTTT. The chain carries TRBV29-1 and TRBJ2-3, with D possibly TRBD1 on 6 matching bases. Germline values: CDR1 SQVTM, CDR2 ANQGSEA. Trimming left V 5 bases short and J 1 base short, with 13 bases between. This CDR3 spans 14 amino acids.

The V call is TRBV10-3, the J call TRBJ2-7; D may be TRBD1 (6 bases). V lost 10 bases and J lost 4, with 17 bases in between. Germline-derived CDR1 and CDR2 are ENHRY and SYGVKD. The CDR3 has 13 amino acids. The chain's CDR3 is CASEPGQGYEQYF. The CDR3 DNA follows: TGTGCCAGCGAACCGGGACAAGGGTACGAGCAGTACTTC.

This clone was counted once. The CDR3 DNA reads as TGTGCCAGCAGCCAACTGACAGGGGGCGATCAGCCCCAGCATTTT. The encoded protein is CASSQLTGGDQPQHF. The V gene is TRBV4-2, the J gene TRBJ1-5; 10 positions agree with TRBD1. Trimming at V came to 2 bases and at J to 5 bases, leaving 3 bases not matched to a gene. Germline loops: CDR1 LGHNA, CDR2 YNFKEQ. The CDR3 consists of 15 residues.

The J gene is TRBJ1-1, the V gene TRBV24-1; 7 positions match TRBD1. Per the germline V gene, CDR1 is KGHDR and CDR2 is SFDVKD. CDR3 length: 15 amino acids. Losses at the gene ends were 3 bases for V and 1 base for J; bases not matched to a gene: 4. CDR3 in DNA: TGTGCCACCAGTGATAACAGGGGAGGGAACACTGAAGCTTTCTTT. Translation gives CATSDNRGGNTEAFF.

V usage is TRBV11-2 and J usage is TRBJ1-3, with TRBD1 matching over 8 bases. The CDR3 consists of 16 residues. Germline CDR1 reads SGHAT; CDR2 reads FQNNGV. V gave up 4 bases and J gave up 2 bases; unmatched junction bases: 7. The CDR3 spells CASSYGQGDPGNTIYF. In nucleotides, the CDR3 is TGTGCCAGCAGCTACGGACAGGGAGACCCTGGAAACACCATATATTTT. Using reference TRBV11-2 and TRBJ1-3 for the parts outside the CDR3, the full variable domain is EAGVAQSPRYKIIEKRQSVAFWCNPISGHATLYWYQQILGQGPKLLIQFQNNGVVDDSQLPKDRFSAERLKGVDSTLKIQPAKLEDSAVYLCASSYGQGDPGNTIYFGEGSWLTVV.

The chain is built from TRBV2 and TRBJ2-3, with TRBD1 as a possible D gene (6 bases). The germline CDR1 and CDR2 sequences are SNHLY and FYNNEI. The V gene lost 6 bases and the J gene lost 1 base, with 8 bases spanning the gap. There are 13 residues in the CDR3. In DNA, the CDR3 is TGTGCCAGCAGCAGACAGGGCACAGATACGCAGTATTTT. The encoded protein is CASSRQGTDTQYF.

The rearrangement joins TRBV10-1 to TRBJ2-3; 12 nucleotides align to TRBD2. V lost 4 bases and J lost 4; bases outside the gene matches: 3. CDR1 is WNHNN, CDR2 SYGVQD, per germline (reference sequence). CDR3 size: 15 residues. The CDR3 DNA reads TGCGCCAGCAGTGGACTAGCGGGGGTTGCAGATACGCAGTATTTT. Encoded protein: CASSGLAGVADTQYF.